This T cell receptor beta chain was observed in a study of T-cell memory formation after mild COVID-19. TCR alpha and TCR beta cDNA libraries carrying sample barcodes and UMIs came from 5'RACE with constant-segment primers. TCRdb itself ran the 5' RACE reads through MiXCR, one entry per CDR3 protein. The sample lists about 390,000 distinct CDR3 sequences, roughly 15% occurring once. On this clonotype itself: As yet, its antigen is unknown.

Findings and caveats of the study: CD4/CD8 balance held among clones contracting day 15 to 85, and later expanders leaned CD4+.

The receptor was isolated from a man between 18 and 35 years old who had mild COVID-19 (a few samples of this study predate the infection). Cell type and time point are not known. Sequencing was performed on PBMCs or a T cell subset sorted from them (not recorded which).

As DNA, the CDR3 is TGTGCCAGCAGCCAAGAATGGGCAGGGGCTAGGCAGCCCCAGCATTTT. Translating gives CASSQEWAGARQPQHF. V is TRBV4-2 and J is TRBJ1-5; maybe TRBD1 (6 bases). V was pared by 0 bases and J by 7 bases, with 16 bases between. The CDR3 is made up of 16 amino acids. Germline V gene data show CDR1 as LGHNA and CDR2 as YNFKEQ.